A single T cell receptor beta chain is shown here with its context. What it recognizes is unknown. 5'RACE primed at constant segments yielded TCR alpha and TCR beta cDNA libraries bearing sample barcodes and UMIs. One entry per CDR3 protein, called by TCRdb with MiXCR from the 5' RACE reads. The table lists a few hundred thousand distinct CDR3 sequences, approximately 24% of them singletons, with about 10% in the top ten. The data originate from a study of T-cell memory formation after mild COVID-19. Study as a whole: TCR clusters showed largely donor specificity. Study findings and constraints: Second-wave clones with a day 37 peak had unconfirmed SARS-CoV-2 specificity. The appearance of some responding clones in pre-infection memory suggested that cross-reactive memory joined.

Deletions cut 4 bases from V and 0 bases from J, with 14 bases between. CDR3 size: 15 residues. The germline CDR1 and CDR2 sequences are SGHRS and YFSETQ. This chain connects TRBV5-1 to TRBJ2-7, with D possibly TRBD2 on 5 matching bases. The specimen was PBMCs or a T cell subset sorted from them (not recorded which). The receptor's source is an adult woman who had mild COVID-19 (a few samples of this study predate the infection). Cell type and time point are not known. CDR3 protein: CASSGTGKSSYEQYF. The CDR3 coding sequence is TGCGCCAGCAGCGGTACCGGGAAGAGCTCCTACGAGCAGTACTTC. Supplemented by reference TRBV5-1 and TRBJ2-7, the full variable domain reads KAGVTQTPRYLIKTRGQQVTLSCSPISGHRSVSWYQQTPGQGLQFLFEYFSETQRNKGNFPGRFSGRQFSNSRSEMNVSTLELGDSALYLCASSGTGKSSYEQYFGPGTRLTVT.